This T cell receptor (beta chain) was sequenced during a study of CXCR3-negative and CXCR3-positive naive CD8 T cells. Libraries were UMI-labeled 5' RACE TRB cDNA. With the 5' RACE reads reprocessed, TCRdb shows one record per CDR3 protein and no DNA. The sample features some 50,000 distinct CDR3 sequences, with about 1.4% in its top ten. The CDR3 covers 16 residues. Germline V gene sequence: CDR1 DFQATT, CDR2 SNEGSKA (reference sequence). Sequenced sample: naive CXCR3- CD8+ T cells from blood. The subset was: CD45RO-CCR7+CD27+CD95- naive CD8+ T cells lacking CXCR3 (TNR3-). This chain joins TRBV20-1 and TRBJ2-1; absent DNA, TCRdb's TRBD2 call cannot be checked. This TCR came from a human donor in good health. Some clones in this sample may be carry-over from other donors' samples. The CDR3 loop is CSAITTNSGSGDEQFF.